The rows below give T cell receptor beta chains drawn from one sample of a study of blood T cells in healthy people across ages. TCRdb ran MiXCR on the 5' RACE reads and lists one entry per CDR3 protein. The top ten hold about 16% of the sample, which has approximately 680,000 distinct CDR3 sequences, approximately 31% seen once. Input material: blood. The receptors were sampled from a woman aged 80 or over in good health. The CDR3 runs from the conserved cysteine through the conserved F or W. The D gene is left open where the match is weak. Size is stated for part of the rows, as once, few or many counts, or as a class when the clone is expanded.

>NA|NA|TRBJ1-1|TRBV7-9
CTSSPRLGTLNTEAFF
TGTACCAGCAGTCCCAGACTAGGGACATTGAACACTGAAGCTTTCTTT
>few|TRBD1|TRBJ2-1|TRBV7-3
CASSSLPRQGAGMRSEQFF
TGTGCCAGCAGCTCCCTACCTCGCCAGGGGGCCGGGATGAGAAGTGAGCAGTTCTTC
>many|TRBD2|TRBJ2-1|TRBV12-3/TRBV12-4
CASSLQLAGSEFF
TGTGCCAGCAGTTTGCAACTAGCGGGTAGTGAGTTCTTC
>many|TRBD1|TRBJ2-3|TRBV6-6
CASTSQGARTDTQYF
TGTGCCAGCACCTCACAGGGGGCGCGCACAGATACGCAGTATTTT
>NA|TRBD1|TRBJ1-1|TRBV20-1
CSASGQGRRGNTEAFF
TGCAGTGCCTCGGGACAGGGAAGACGTGGGAACACTGAAGCTTTCTTT
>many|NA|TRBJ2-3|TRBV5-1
CASSLSGGITDTQYF
TGCGCCAGCAGCTTGTCTGGGGGGATCACAGATACGCAGTATTTT
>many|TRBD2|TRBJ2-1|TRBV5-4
CASSLGQRGGYNEQFF
TGTGCCAGCAGCTTGGGGCAGCGGGGGGGCTACAATGAGCAGTTCTTC
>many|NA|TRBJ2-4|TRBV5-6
CASSFSLLAKNIQYF
TGTGCCAGCAGCTTCAGTCTGCTAGCCAAAAACATTCAGTACTTC
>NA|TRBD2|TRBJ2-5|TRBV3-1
CAGSQGTSGVPQQETQYF
TGTGCCGGCAGCCAAGGCACTAGCGGGGTACCTCAACAAGAGACCCAGTACTTC
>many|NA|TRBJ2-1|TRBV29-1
CSVESRGGNEQFF
TGCAGCGTTGAATCGAGGGGTGGCAATGAGCAGTTCTTC
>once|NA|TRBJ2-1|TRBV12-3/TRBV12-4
CASSLNAEQFF
TGTGCCAGCAGTTTAAATGCTGAGCAGTTCTTC
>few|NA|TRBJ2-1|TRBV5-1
CASSLLLGGEQFF
TGCGCCAGCAGCTTACTTCTAGGAGGGGAGCAGTTCTTC
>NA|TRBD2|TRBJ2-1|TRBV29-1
CSVGGLARNEQFF
TGCAGCGTTGGGGGACTAGCTAGGAATGAGCAGTTCTTC
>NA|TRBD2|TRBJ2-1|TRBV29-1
CSVRGRMAYNEQFF
TGCAGCGTACGCGGGAGGATGGCCTACAATGAGCAGTTCTTC
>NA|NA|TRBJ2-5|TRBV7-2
CASSFTFRRETQYF
TGTGCCAGCAGCTTCACGTTCCGGCGCGAGACCCAGTACTTC
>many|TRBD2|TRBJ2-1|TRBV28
CASSLRTSGVNEQFF
TGTGCCAGCAGTTTAAGGACTAGCGGTGTTAATGAGCAGTTCTTC